The 26 T cell receptor beta chains below were found in one sample sequenced in a study of T cells after yellow fever vaccination. TCRdb re-called the 5' RACE reads through MiXCR, storing one row per CDR3 protein. The sample consists of about 180,000 distinct CDR3 sequences, 5.5% to 8% of them appearing once. This sample comprised CD4+ T cells sorted from PBMCs, obtained on the day of the first yellow fever vaccination. The receptor set was obtained from a man aged 18 to 35 who received the YFV17D yellow fever vaccine.

The V and J genes are TRBV6-5 and TRBJ2-3; the match to TRBD2 covers 7 bases. From germline, CDR1 is MNHEY and CDR2 SVGAGI. The CDR3 is 15 amino acids. V shed 0 bases and J 3 bases; nucleotides not matched to a gene: 3. DNA for the CDR3: TGTGCCAGCAGTTACTCAGGCGGGGGTACAGATACGCAGTATTTT. Residues: CASSYSGGGTDTQYF.

This clonotype was seen many times. V gene TRBV28 combines with J gene TRBJ1-5; possibly TRBD1 for D (5 bases). Germline loops: CDR1 MDHEN, CDR2 SYDVKM. The CDR3 totals 13 residues. The V gene lost 3 bases and the J gene lost 5 bases, with 8 bases spanning the gap. As DNA, the CDR3 is TGTGCCAGCAGTTTGGCAGGGCATCAGCCCCAGCATTTT. Protein: CASSLAGHQPQHF.

In its sample, this clonotype was seen a few times. The chain is built from TRBV27 and TRBJ2-3; 9 bases line up with TRBD1. Unmatched junction bases numbered 5, after V lost 8 bases and J lost 5 bases. Germline CDR1 is MNHEY and CDR2 is SMNVEV (reference sequence). This CDR3 is built from 13 residues. This CDR3 reads CASGRTGEDTQYF. CDR3 in DNA: TGTGCCAGCGGAAGGACAGGGGAAGATACGCAGTATTTT.

This clonotype was seen many times. The chain has TRBV2 and TRBJ1-4; tentative D call: TRBD1 (5 bases). Trimming cost V 6 bases and J 14 bases, with 16 bases left between them. The CDR3 runs to 12 residues. Germline CDR1 is SNHLY and CDR2 is FYNNEI. CDR3 protein: CASRYDSRSLFF. In DNA, the CDR3 is TGTGCCAGCAGATATGACAGCCGTAGTCTGTTTTTT.

This clonotype was seen ten or more times. The genes are TRBV3-1 and TRBJ2-3, with 7 bases lining up with TRBD2. V dropped 4 bases and J dropped 0; count of bases not matched to a gene: 4. This CDR3 is built from 15 residues. Germline V gene sequence: CDR1 LGHDT, CDR2 YNNKEL (reference sequence). CDR3 sequence (DNA): TGTGCCAGCAGCCCTACAGCGGGGAGCACAGATACGCAGTATTTT. Translating it yields CASSPTAGSTDTQYF.

The chain joins TRBV5-1 to TRBJ2-7; D is ambiguous. Per the germline V gene, CDR1 is SGHRS and CDR2 is YFSETQ. The CDR3 covers 16 residues. V lost 4 bases, J lost 6 bases, and 23 bases lay in between. The CDR3 loop is CASSRDWTSTLAEQYF. The CDR3 DNA reads as TGCGCCAGCAGCAGAGATTGGACGTCGACCCTTGCCGAGCAGTACTTC.

There are a few counts of this clonotype. The chain combines TRBV20-1 with TRBJ2-1, with a tentative D call TRBD1 (6 bases). The CDR3 runs 12 residues. Between the trimmed V and J ends, which lost 4 bases and 5 bases, there was a span of 9 bases. Germline loops: CDR1 DFQATT, CDR2 SNEGSKA (reference sequence). For the CDR3, the DNA is TGCAGTGCTAATGGACAGAACAATGAGCAGTTCTTC. It yields the protein CSANGQNNEQFF.

This clonotype showed up many times. This sequence joins TRBV5-4 and TRBJ2-5; a possible D gene is TRBD1 (5 bases). V lost 9 bases and J 2 bases, leaving 20 bases between the germline ends. In germline, CDR1 is SGHNT, CDR2 YYREEE (reference sequence). This CDR3 contains 15 residues. As DNA, the CDR3 is TGTGCCACCAGGGCCTCGGCAGCGCCACAAGAGACCCAGTACTTC. This encodes CATRASAAPQETQYF.

V and J are TRBV20-1 and TRBJ2-5, with 11 bases aligning to TRBD2. Germline assignment: CDR1 DFQATT and CDR2 SNEGSKA (reference sequence). The CDR3 has 13 amino acids. The trim removed 5 bases at V and 4 bases at J, leaving 3 bases unmatched. The CDR3 region has the DNA TGCAGTGCTTTACTAGCGGGGGCAGAGACCCAGTACTTC. This encodes CSALLAGAETQYF.

The chain joins TRBV14 to TRBJ2-3; no clear D gene. Trimming stripped 2 bases from V and 3 bases from J, with 9 bases between. Germline assignment: CDR1 SGHDN and CDR2 FVKESK. The CDR3 length is 14 residues. CDR3 loop: CASSQIRRTDTQYF. As DNA, the CDR3 is TGTGCCAGCAGCCAAATAAGACGGACAGATACGCAGTATTTT.

Many counts were recorded for this clonotype. The chain combines TRBV5-1 with TRBJ2-2; D is perhaps TRBD2 (5 bases). Trimming took 5 bases from V and 4 from J, leaving 12 bases between them. The CDR3 spans 14 residues. Per the germline V gene, CDR1 is SGHRS and CDR2 is YFSETQ. CDR3 sequence reads: CASRREMVTGELFF. The CDR3 DNA reads TGCGCCAGCAGGAGGGAGATGGTCACCGGGGAGCTGTTTTTT.

This clonotype was seen more than once but under ten times. This chain joins TRBV25-1 and TRBJ2-7; D is possibly TRBD2 (5 bases). The V end lost 1 base, the J end lost 0 bases, and 7 bases lay between the germline ends. CDR1 is MGHDK, CDR2 SYGVNS, per germline. CDR3 length: 14 residues. The CDR3 spells CASSESGISYEQYF. CDR3 coding DNA: TGTGCCAGCAGTGAATCCGGGATCTCCTACGAGCAGTACTTC.

This clonotype was seen many times. The genes are TRBV29-1 and TRBJ2-3; D is possibly TRBD2 (7 bases). The germline CDR1 and CDR2 sequences are SQVTM and ANQGSEA. The CDR3 length is 15 residues. V was pared by 3 bases and J by 3 bases, with 16 bases between. The CDR3 DNA sequence: TGCAGCGTTGACAGGCCGGGGGGCCTGACAGATACGCAGTATTTT. The encoded protein is CSVDRPGGLTDTQYF.

This clonotype was seen only a few times. The gene calls are TRBV30 and TRBJ1-6; the match to TRBD1 covers 7 bases. The germline V gene has CDR1 GTSNPN and CDR2 SVGIG (reference sequence). V dropped 3 bases and J dropped 9; count of bases not matched to a gene: 11. This CDR3 spans 15 amino acids. CDR3 in amino acids: CAWSPEGGSVSPLHF. The CDR3 coding sequence is TGTGCCTGGAGCCCGGAAGGGGGCTCTGTTTCACCCCTCCACTTT.

This clonotype was detected only a few times. V is TRBV2 and J is TRBJ1-1, with D tentatively TRBD1 (6 bases). The CDR3 extends over 14 amino acids. Per germline, CDR1 SNHLY and CDR2 FYNNEI. Deletions cut 5 bases from V and 1 base from J, with 11 bases between. CDR3 in DNA: TGTGCCAGCAGTAAGGGGGGATCGAACACTGAAGCTTTCTTT. Translation gives CASSKGGSNTEAFF.

This clonotype has a handful of counts. The V gene is TRBV5-1, the J gene TRBJ2-7; the D gene is possibly TRBD1 (7 bases). Trimming cost V 4 bases and J 7 bases, with 15 bases left between them. The CDR3 totals 13 residues. Germline-derived CDR1 and CDR2 are SGHRS and YFSETQ. CDR3 in amino acids: CASSASGGTEQYV. CDR3 bases: TGCGCCAGCAGCGCTTCAGGGGGGACTGAGCAGTACGTC.

This clonotype was observed a handful of times. V gene TRBV27 combines with J gene TRBJ1-5; perhaps TRBD1 as D (5 bases). The CDR3 totals 17 residues. Trimming took off 4 bases at V and 3 bases at J, with 19 bases between the two ends. Germline-derived CDR1 and CDR2 are MNHEY and SMNVEV (reference sequence). The DNA for the CDR3 is TGTGCCAGCAGTTCCTCTGGGACTCCGGGGAACAATCAGCCCCAGCATTTT. Translation: CASSSSGTPGNNQPQHF.

This clonotype was observed many times. The chain has TRBV7-8 and TRBJ1-6; no definite D call. V gave up 5 bases and J gave up 4 bases, with 9 bases separating them. This CDR3 has 14 amino acids. Germline V gene sequence: CDR1 SGHVS, CDR2 FQNEAQ. In nucleotides, the CDR3 is TGTGCCAGCAGCCAATCCTCGTATAATTCACCCCTCCACTTT. It specifies CASSQSSYNSPLHF.

A few counts support this clonotype. The genes are TRBV4-2 and TRBJ2-3, with 10 bases that match TRBD1. J lost 2 bases, V lost 8 bases, and 4 bases had no gene match. CDR3 length equals 14 residues. From germline, CDR1 is LGHNA and CDR2 YNFKEQ. The DNA for the CDR3 is TGTGCCAGCCAGGACAGGGGGTTCACAGATACGCAGTATTTT. Its translation: CASQDRGFTDTQYF.

The J gene is TRBJ1-3, the V gene TRBV6-5; TRBD1 might be the D (5 bases). The CDR3 runs to 15 residues. Trimming stripped 5 bases from V and 4 bases from J, with 15 bases between. Germline CDR1 reads MNHEY; CDR2 reads SVGAGI. CDR3 region: CASSIDGGYGNTIYF. Written as DNA, the CDR3 is TGTGCCAGCAGTATAGATGGGGGGTACGGAAACACCATATATTTT.

This clonotype was observed a few times. The gene calls are TRBV9 and TRBJ2-1; D may be TRBD2 (7 bases). Looked up from germline, CDR1 is SGDLS and CDR2 is YYNGEE. Deletions cut 2 bases from V and 6 bases from J, with 12 bases between. This CDR3 has 14 amino acids. The chain's CDR3 is CASSVLGGANEQFF. The CDR3 DNA reads as TGTGCCAGCAGCGTGCTGGGGGGGGCCAATGAGCAGTTCTTC.

There are a few counts of this clonotype. DNA for the CDR3: TGTGCCAGCAGAGGGGGGCCGGGGGAGACCCAGTACTTC. It encodes CASRGGPGETQYF. The chain carries TRBV6-1 and TRBJ2-5; TRBD1 or TRBD2 may be the D gene (6 bases each). Trimming left V 6 bases short and J 5 bases short, with 13 bases between. Germline V gene data show CDR1 as MNHNS and CDR2 as SASEGT. The CDR3 runs 13 residues.

This clonotype was counted many times. This sequence joins TRBV20-1 and TRBJ1-4; tentative D call: TRBD1 (5 bases). Germline V gives CDR1 DFQATT, CDR2 SNEGSKA (reference sequence). The CDR3 is made up of 15 amino acids. Trimming cost V 0 bases and J 4 bases, with 12 bases left between them. CDR3 nucleotides: TGCAGTGCTAGAGATGAGGGGCAGATTAATGAAAAACTGTTTTTT. Its protein is CSARDEGQINEKLFF.

There are many counts of this clonotype. V and J are TRBV27 and TRBJ1-1; D call uncertain. The length of the CDR3 is 14 residues. Germline CDR1 is MNHEY and CDR2 is SMNVEV (reference sequence). V dropped 3 bases and J dropped 4 bases, with 12 bases sitting between them. CDR3 residues: CASSFRQRSTEAFF. The CDR3 nucleotides are TGTGCCAGCAGTTTTCGGCAGCGGAGCACTGAAGCTTTCTTT.

This clonotype was observed at least ten times. The chain has TRBV6-4 and TRBJ2-7; 12 nucleotides align to TRBD2. CDR1 MRHNA and CDR2 SNTAGT come from the germline V gene. CDR3 length: 15 residues. The V segment lost 5 bases and the J segment 4 bases; nucleotides outside the gene matches: 6. The CDR3 protein is CASSFDTSGGYEQYF. DNA of the CDR3: TGTGCCAGCAGTTTTGACACTAGCGGGGGGTACGAGCAGTACTTC.

This clonotype came up many times. The V and J genes are TRBV4-3 and TRBJ2-2, with D perhaps TRBD2 (6 bases). CDR1 LGHNA and CDR2 YSLEER come from the germline V gene. The CDR3 extends over 15 amino acids. V was clipped by 3 bases and J by 3 bases, with 11 bases between them. The CDR3 DNA reads TGCGCCAGCAGCCACGGTAGCGGCGACACCGGGGAGCTGTTTTTT. Translation gives CASSHGSGDTGELFF.